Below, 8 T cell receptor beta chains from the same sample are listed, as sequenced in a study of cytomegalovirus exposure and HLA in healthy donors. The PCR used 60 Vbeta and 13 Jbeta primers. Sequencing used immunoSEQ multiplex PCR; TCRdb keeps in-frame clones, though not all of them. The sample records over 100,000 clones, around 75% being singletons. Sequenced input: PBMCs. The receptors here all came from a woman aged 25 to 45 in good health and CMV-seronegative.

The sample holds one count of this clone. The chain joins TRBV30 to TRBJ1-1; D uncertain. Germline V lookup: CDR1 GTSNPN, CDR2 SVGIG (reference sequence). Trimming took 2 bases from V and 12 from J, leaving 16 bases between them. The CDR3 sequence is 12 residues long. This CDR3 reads CAWSQMSARTFF. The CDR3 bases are TGTGCCTGGAGTCAGATGTCCGCAAGAACTTTCTTT.

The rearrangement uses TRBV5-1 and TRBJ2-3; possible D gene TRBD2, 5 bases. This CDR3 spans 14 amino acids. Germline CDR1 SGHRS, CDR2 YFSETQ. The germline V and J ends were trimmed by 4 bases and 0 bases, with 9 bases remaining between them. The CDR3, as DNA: TGCGCCAGCAGCGAGGGCGTAAGCACAGATACGCAGTATTTT. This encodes CASSEGVSTDTQYF.

For the CDR3, the DNA is TGTGCCTGGAGTGTTGGGGGGATAGCTTTCTTT. Translating gives CAWSVGGIAFF. The V call is TRBV30, the J call TRBJ1-1; TRBD1 is a possible D gene (5 bases). V was clipped by 0 bases and J by 10 bases, with 9 bases between them. Germline loops: CDR1 GTSNPN, CDR2 SVGIG (reference sequence). The CDR3 is 11 residues long.

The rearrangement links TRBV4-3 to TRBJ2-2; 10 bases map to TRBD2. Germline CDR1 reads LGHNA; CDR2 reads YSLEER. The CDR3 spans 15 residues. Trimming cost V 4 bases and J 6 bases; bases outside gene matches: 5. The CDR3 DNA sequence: TGCGCCAGCAGCCGAGGGACTAGCGAGGCCGGGGAGCTGTTTTTT. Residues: CASSRGTSEAGELFF.

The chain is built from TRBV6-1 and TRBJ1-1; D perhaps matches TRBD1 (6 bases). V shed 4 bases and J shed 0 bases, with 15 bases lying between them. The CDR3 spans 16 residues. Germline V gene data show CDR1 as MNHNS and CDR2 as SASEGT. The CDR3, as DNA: TGTGCCAGCAGTGTTGTGCAGGGGCTTATGAACACTGAAGCTTTCTTT. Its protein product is CASSVVQGLMNTEAFF.

In DNA form, the CDR3 reads TGTGCCAGCAGCTTTGGGGCAGGGGGCGAATCCGGGGAGCTGTTTTTT. Translation gives CASSFGAGGESGELFF. V is TRBV7-2 and J is TRBJ2-2; the match to TRBD1 covers 8 bases. CDR3 size: 16 residues. V lost 3 bases, J lost 6 bases, and 9 bases stayed unmatched. The germline V gene has CDR1 SGHTA and CDR2 FQGNSA.

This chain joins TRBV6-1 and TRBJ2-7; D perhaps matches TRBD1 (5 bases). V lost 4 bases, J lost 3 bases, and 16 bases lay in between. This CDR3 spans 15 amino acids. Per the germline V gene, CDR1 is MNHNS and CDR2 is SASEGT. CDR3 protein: CASSVGRGTFYEQYF. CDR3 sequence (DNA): TGTGCCAGCAGTGTCGGTAGGGGCACCTTCTACGAGCAGTACTTC.

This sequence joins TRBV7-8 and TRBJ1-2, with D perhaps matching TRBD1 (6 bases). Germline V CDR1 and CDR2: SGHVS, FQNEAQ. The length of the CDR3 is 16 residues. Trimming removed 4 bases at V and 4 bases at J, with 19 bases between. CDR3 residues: CASSSSGQWGVYGYTF. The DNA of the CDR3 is TGTGCCAGCAGCTCCTCTGGACAGTGGGGTGTCTATGGCTACACCTTC.